This record concerns one T cell receptor (beta chain) sequence. What it recognizes is unknown. This sample stems from a study of cytomegalovirus exposure and HLA in healthy donors. Study findings and constraints: First-cohort TCR clusters tended to co-occur in the approximately 110 validation repertoires, a later analysis found.

The ends lost 5 bases at V and 6 bases at J; junction bases unmatched: 7. There are 13 residues in the CDR3. Germline V gene data show CDR1 as MDHEN and CDR2 as SYDVKM. TCRdb's table, derived via immunoSEQ multiplex PCR, lists solely in-frame clones and lacks some. The sample gives fewer than 90,000 clones, roughly 94% of which show up once; less than 2.5% is in the top ten. The TCR comes from a woman aged 18 to 35 in good health and CMV-seronegative. V usage is TRBV28 and J usage is TRBJ2-7, with 7 nucleotides matching TRBD2. The sample was PBMCs. The CDR3: CASSPGGTSEQYF. DNA of the CDR3: TGTGCCAGCAGTCCCGGGGGGACCAGCGAGCAGTACTTC.